This T cell receptor beta chain was documented in a study of blood T cell repertoires in COVID-19. Study details: Material from acute and convalescent COVID-19 was sourced from the United States, Italy and Spain. T cells, B-cell-depleted T cells, or PBMCs provided the cDNA or gDNA that served as material.

CDR3 length equals 12 residues. Germline V gene data show CDR1 as MNHEY and CDR2 as SMNVEV (reference sequence). The V gene lost 5 bases and the J gene lost 4 bases, with 8 bases spanning the gap. This clone has more than one count but fewer than ten. Authors' processing steps: Amplified reference gene primers provided the basis for estimating nucleated cell counts. Data came from immunoSEQ multiplex PCR; TCRdb stores just in-frame clones and leaves some out. V, J and clone size are those of that table, while D and trimming were read from the DNA. Counted here are 130,000 or so clones, 84% occurring once; the ten biggest clones make up roughly 13%.

V and J are TRBV27 and TRBJ1-1; a weak D match, TRBD1 (5 bases). Sample: peripheral blood. This sequence was found in a human donor in a cohort sampled during active COVID-19. The chain's CDR3 is CASSPGGTEAFF. CDR3 sequence (DNA): TGTGCCAGCAGTCCGGGGGGCACTGAAGCTTTCTTT.